The 27 T cell receptor beta chains given below trace back to one sample, sequenced in a study of blood T cell repertoires in COVID-19. Assay: immunoSEQ multiplex PCR; the TCRdb copy retains only in-frame clones and omits some. The sample consists of about 22,000 clones, approximately 88% of them appearing once. Material for sequencing was peripheral blood. The receptors were sampled from a man older than 75 with active or convalescent COVID-19.

This clone was recorded only once. This chain connects TRBV29-1 to TRBJ1-1; a possible D gene is TRBD1 (5 bases). The V and J ends lost 7 bases and 1 base respectively, with 19 bases between them. Germline V gene sequence: CDR1 SQVTM, CDR2 ANQGSEA. CDR3 length: 15 residues. The CDR3 spells CSALPKTAQNTEAFF. CDR3 DNA sequence: TGCAGCGCCTTACCTAAGACAGCCCAGAACACTGAAGCTTTCTTT.

This clone turned up a few times. The chain employs TRBV15 and TRBJ1-6; D not resolved. Germline V gene lookup returns CDR1 LNHNV and CDR2 YYDKDF (reference sequence). V gave up 0 bases and J gave up 10 bases, with 13 bases separating them. The CDR3 totals 15 residues. The CDR3 here is CATSRDTGSKSPLHF. CDR3 in DNA: TGTGCCACCAGCAGAGATACGGGGTCGAAGTCACCCCTCCACTTT.

The chain couples TRBV18 to TRBJ2-1; 15 nucleotides line up with TRBD2. V trimming: 1 base; J trimming: 4 bases; junction bases outside the gene matches: 2. CDR3 length: 17 residues. CDR1 KGHSH and CDR2 LQKENI come from the germline V gene. In DNA, the CDR3 is TGTGCCAGCTCACCACAGGGACTAGCGGGGGGTTACAATGAGCAGTTCTTC. Its protein product is CASSPQGLAGGYNEQFF.

The V and J genes are TRBV5-4 and TRBJ1-2; the match to TRBD1 covers 9 bases. J gave up 2 bases and V 0 bases, and 2 bases lay outside the gene matches. Per germline, CDR1 SGHNT and CDR2 YYREEE (reference sequence). The CDR3 is 15 residues long. CDR3 loop: CASSLGTGANYGYTF. As DNA, the CDR3 is TGTGCCAGCAGCTTGGGGACAGGGGCAAACTATGGCTACACCTTC. Drawing the rest from reference TRBV5-4 and TRBJ1-2, the complete variable domain is ETGVTQSPTHLIKTRGQQVTLRCSSQSGHNTVSWYQQALGQGPQFIFQYYREEENGRGNFPPRFSGLQFPNYSSELNVNALELDDSALYLCASSLGTGANYGYTFGSGTRLTVV.

The J gene is TRBJ1-1, the V gene TRBV7-6; 9 bases agree with TRBD1. Germline lookup yields CDR1 SGHVS and CDR2 FNYEAQ. This CDR3 is 13 amino acids long. V lost 6 bases, J lost 5 bases, and 4 bases stayed unmatched. The CDR3 nucleotides are TGTGCCAGCAGTACAGGGGGCAGGACTGAAGCTTTCTTT. Encoded protein: CASSTGGRTEAFF.

The chain joins TRBV6-6 to TRBJ2-5; 8 nucleotides match TRBD1. The trim removed 4 bases at V and 2 bases at J, leaving 6 bases unmatched. CDR1 and CDR2 (germline): MNHNY, SVGAGI (reference sequence). This CDR3 contains 15 residues. The CDR3 loop is CASSSPNRGQETQYF. CDR3 nucleotide sequence: TGTGCCAGCAGTTCGCCAAACAGGGGGCAAGAGACCCAGTACTTC.

V is TRBV19 and J is TRBJ2-3; a possible D gene is TRBD1 (5 bases). CDR3 size: 15 residues. V lost 4 bases to trimming and J lost 4 bases, with 15 bases between them. Germline-derived CDR1 and CDR2 are LNHDA and SQIVND (reference sequence). The CDR3 reads CASSNQIGVADTQYF. The CDR3 nucleotides are TGTGCCAGTAGTAATCAAATAGGGGTAGCAGATACGCAGTATTTT. Variable domain in full (rest from reference TRBV19 and TRBJ2-3): DGGITQSPKYLFRKEGQNVTLSCEQNLNHDAMYWYRQDPGQGLRLIYYSQIVNDFQKGDIAEGYSVSREKKESFPLTVTSAQKNPTAFYLCASSNQIGVADTQYFGPGTRLTVL.

The rearrangement uses TRBV6-6 and TRBJ1-5, with D perhaps matching TRBD1 (6 bases). Germline V CDR1 and CDR2: MNHNY, SVGAGI (reference sequence). The CDR3 runs to 14 residues. Trimming removed 4 bases at V and 5 bases at J, with 12 bases between. CDR3 in DNA: TGTGCCAGCAGTTTTCAGGGGTTTGATCAGCCCCAGCATTTT. Protein sequence: CASSFQGFDQPQHF.

The V call is TRBV7-2, the J call TRBJ1-6; tentative D call: TRBD1 (5 bases). Germline CDR1 reads SGHTA; CDR2 reads FQGNSA. V lost 3 bases and J lost 7, with 22 bases in between. The CDR3 is 18 amino acids. In nucleotides, the CDR3 is TGTGCCAGCAGCTTTTTAGGGCGGGGCACTATGCGGAATTCACCCCTCCACTTT. Translating gives CASSFLGRGTMRNSPLHF.

The CDR3 here is CAISGGIRRDNSPLHF. The DNA of the CDR3 is TGTGCCATCAGTGGGGGAATTAGGAGGGATAATTCACCCCTCCACTTT. V and J are TRBV10-3 and TRBJ1-6; D is unresolved. Germline V gene sequence: CDR1 ENHRY, CDR2 SYGVKD. CDR3 length equals 16 residues. Between the trimmed V and J ends, which lost 4 bases and 5 bases, there was a span of 15 bases.

J is TRBJ1-2 and V is TRBV6-5, with a tentative D call TRBD1 (5 bases). Deletions cut 0 bases from V and 5 bases from J, with 13 bases between. Germline CDR1 is MNHEY and CDR2 is SVGAGI. This CDR3 has 15 residues. CDR3 protein: CASSYSIRAGYGYTF. CDR3 coding DNA: TGTGCCAGCAGTTACTCGATCCGGGCAGGGTATGGCTACACCTTC.

The rearrangement uses TRBV15 and TRBJ2-7; D gene unclear. This CDR3 has 14 amino acids. V lost 0 bases and J lost 6, with 12 bases in between. Germline loops: CDR1 LNHNV, CDR2 YYDKDF (reference sequence). CDR3 DNA sequence: TGTGCCACCAGCAGAGATTGGCCCCCCCGCGAGCAGTACTTC. Translated, it gives CATSRDWPPREQYF.

This clone appeared once. This chain joins TRBV9 and TRBJ1-3; tentatively, D is TRBD1 (5 bases). The V and J ends lost 0 bases and 6 bases respectively, with 13 bases between them. CDR1 SGDLS and CDR2 YYNGEE come from the germline V gene. CDR3 length: 15 residues. The CDR3 DNA follows: TGTGCCAGCAGCGTAGGGGCAGGGCCGGAAAACACCATATATTTT. This codes for CASSVGAGPENTIYF. The full variable domain, in which reference TRBV9 and TRBJ1-3 provide the parts outside the CDR3, is DSGVTQTPKHLITATGQRVTLRCSPRSGDLSVYWYQQSLDQGLQFLIQYYNGEERAKGNILERFSAQQFPDLHSELNLSSLELGDSALYFCASSVGAGPENTIYFGEGSWLTVV.

This chain uses TRBV2 with TRBJ2-1; D remains ambiguous. There are 13 residues in the CDR3. The germline V and J ends were trimmed by 7 bases and 4 bases, with 11 bases remaining between them. Germline CDR1 and CDR2: SNHLY and FYNNEI. This chain's CDR3 is CASTIVRYNEQFF. In nucleotides, the CDR3 is TGTGCCAGCACCATCGTCCGGTACAATGAGCAGTTCTTC.

This clone has more than one count but fewer than ten. CDR3 bases: TGTGCCATCAGTGAGAAGGCGGGGGATATCAATGAGCAGTTCTTC. It yields the protein CAISEKAGDINEQFF. The gene calls are TRBV10-3 and TRBJ2-1, with 7 bases lining up with TRBD2. The germline V gene has CDR1 ENHRY and CDR2 SYGVKD. The CDR3 is made up of 15 amino acids. V lost 2 bases to trimming and J lost 6 bases; unmatched junction nucleotides: 7.

The chain employs TRBV7-9 and TRBJ2-5, with 9 bases aligning to TRBD2. The CDR3 extends over 14 amino acids. The germline gives CDR1 SEHNR, CDR2 FQNEAQ (reference sequence). J lost 2 bases, V lost 6 bases, and 4 bases had no gene match. CDR3 coding DNA: TGTGCCAGCAGGCACCTAGCGGGGCAAGAGACCCAGTACTTC. Amino acids: CASRHLAGQETQYF.

The chain couples TRBV5-1 to TRBJ2-3; possibly TRBD2 for D (6 bases). Trimming pared 4 bases from V and 2 bases from J, leaving 20 bases between. The CDR3 is 17 residues long. CDR1 is SGHRS and CDR2 is YFSETQ in the germline V gene. Here the CDR3 DNA reads TGCGCCAGCAGCATTAGCGGTACAGGTTGGATCACAGATACGCAGTATTTT. Translating it yields CASSISGTGWITDTQYF.

This clone appeared a single time. This chain joins TRBV2 and TRBJ2-5; tentatively, D is TRBD1 (7 bases). The CDR3 is 14 amino acids. CDR1 is SNHLY and CDR2 is FYNNEI in the germline V gene. Deletions cut 5 bases from V and 2 bases from J, with 12 bases between. The CDR3 loop is CASSFQGGQETQYF. The CDR3 DNA sequence: TGTGCCAGCAGTTTCCAGGGGGGACAAGAGACCCAGTACTTC.

This clone was seen only a few times. This rearrangement joins TRBV9 to TRBJ2-1; no definite D call. The CDR3 length is 11 residues. V shed 3 bases and J shed 7 bases, with 5 bases lying between them. Looked up from germline, CDR1 is SGDLS and CDR2 is YYNGEE. CDR3 nucleotides: TGTGCCAGCAGCGCTCGGAATGAGCAGTTCTTC. Protein: CASSARNEQFF. Variable domain in full (rest from reference TRBV9 and TRBJ2-1): DSGVTQTPKHLITATGQRVTLRCSPRSGDLSVYWYQQSLDQGLQFLIQYYNGEERAKGNILERFSAQQFPDLHSELNLSSLELGDSALYFCASSARNEQFFGPGTRLTVL.

This rearrangement joins TRBV5-4 to TRBJ1-1; 7 nucleotides match TRBD1. Germline V CDR1 and CDR2: SGHNT, YYREEE (reference sequence). The CDR3 is 14 residues long. The V and J ends lost 4 bases and 1 base, in that order; junction bases with no gene match: 4. CDR3: CASSVGQTNTEAFF. The CDR3 bases are TGTGCCAGCAGCGTGGGACAGACGAACACTGAAGCTTTCTTT.

The J gene is TRBJ1-5, the V gene TRBV19, with D tentatively TRBD1 (6 bases). This CDR3 spans 14 amino acids. Deletions cut 6 bases from V and 2 bases from J, with 11 bases between. Germline lookup yields CDR1 LNHDA and CDR2 SQIVND (reference sequence). The CDR3 DNA sequence: TGTGCCAGTAGGCGACAGGACGGCAATCAGCCCCAGCATTTT. Protein: CASRRQDGNQPQHF.

The genes are TRBV9 and TRBJ2-1; weak D call: TRBD2 (6 bases). The CDR3 runs to 15 residues. Per germline, CDR1 SGDLS and CDR2 YYNGEE. Between the trimmed V and J ends, which lost 0 bases and 6 bases, there was a span of 13 bases. This chain's CDR3 is CASSVGGGEGNEQFF. The CDR3 nucleotides are TGTGCCAGCAGCGTAGGGGGCGGGGAAGGCAATGAGCAGTTCTTC.

The chain's CDR3 is CATSRVYGRTGANVLTF. As DNA, the CDR3 is TGTGCCACCAGCAGAGTCTATGGGCGCACCGGGGCCAACGTCCTGACTTTC. The chain recombines TRBV15 with TRBJ2-6; no definite D call. Germline CDR1 is LNHNV and CDR2 is YYDKDF (reference sequence). V lost 1 base and J lost 4, with 14 bases in between. This CDR3 has 17 residues.

This clone was found once. The chain has TRBV30 and TRBJ1-2, with D hard to call. Germline V gives CDR1 GTSNPN, CDR2 SVGIG (reference sequence). This CDR3 is built from 15 residues. V lost 2 bases, J lost 2 bases, and 15 bases lay in between. Here the CDR3 reads CAWSRGLWENYGYTF. Written as DNA, the CDR3 is TGTGCCTGGAGTCGAGGGTTGTGGGAGAACTATGGCTACACCTTC.

The chain recombines TRBV27 with TRBJ2-7, with 10 bases aligning to TRBD1. The germline CDR1 and CDR2 sequences are MNHEY and SMNVEV (reference sequence). This CDR3 has 15 residues. V lost 4 bases to trimming and J lost 3 bases; unmatched junction nucleotides: 6. The CDR3 sequence: CASSWSGTGDYEQYF. CDR3 nucleotides: TGTGCCAGCAGTTGGTCCGGGACAGGGGACTACGAGCAGTACTTC.

The V gene is TRBV5-1, the J gene TRBJ1-1, with no clear D. The CDR3 covers 14 residues. V lost 0 bases and J lost 1, with 7 bases in between. Germline V gene data show CDR1 as SGHRS and CDR2 as YFSETQ. The DNA of the CDR3 is TGCGCCAGCAGCTTGGCCCCGGGGAACACTGAAGCTTTCTTT. It translates to CASSLAPGNTEAFF.

This chain links TRBV5-1 with TRBJ1-4, with D tentatively TRBD1 (6 bases). Germline CDR1 and CDR2: SGHRS and YFSETQ. The CDR3 is 15 amino acids. V dropped 4 bases and J dropped 6 bases, with 16 bases sitting between them. CDR3 nucleotide sequence: TGCGCCAGCAGCCCAGATGGGACAACAGATGAAAAACTGTTTTTT. Residues: CASSPDGTTDEKLFF.